The 13 T cell receptor beta chains reported below all come from one sample, sequenced in a study of post-analysis software for immune sequencing data. Regarding the study as a whole: Roughly five TRBV segments appeared more often in patients than in controls, and TRBV5-6, TRBV5-1 and TRBV20-1 were among these.

These TCRs are of unknown antigen specificity. The TCR beta cDNA libraries contained unique molecular identifiers. TCRdb re-analysed the PCR reads in MiXCR, keeping a single row per CDR3 protein. The table shows hundreds of thousands of distinct CDR3 sequences, with 25% to 30% occurring only once. What was sequenced was blood. These receptors were taken from a girl aged 10 to 17 with multiple sclerosis.

This clonotype was seen only a few times. This CDR3 reads CASSLSGRGAGTEAFF. Here the CDR3 DNA reads TGTGCCAGCAGTTTATCGGGCAGGGGGGCGGGCACTGAAGCTTTCTTT. The chain links TRBV27 to TRBJ1-1; 7 nucleotides agree with TRBD1. Germline V gene data show CDR1 as MNHEY and CDR2 as SMNVEV (reference sequence). V was pared by 0 bases and J by 4 bases, with 8 bases of the junction left unmatched. The CDR3 length is 16 residues.

V gene TRBV12-3 or TRBV12-4 combines with J gene TRBJ2-6; 7 positions match TRBD2. V gave up 5 bases and J gave up 2 bases; unmatched junction bases: 6. This CDR3 region has 16 residues. As DNA, the CDR3 is TGTGCCAGCAGTCAACGGGGGGTTACTGGGGCCAACGTCCTGACTTTC. Translation gives CASSQRGVTGANVLTF.

This clonotype was recorded a few times. The V gene is TRBV7-6, the J gene TRBJ2-7, with D hard to call. The CDR3 covers 12 residues. The germline V and J ends were trimmed by 5 bases and 6 bases, with 11 bases remaining between them. The germline V gene encodes CDR1 SGHVS and CDR2 FNYEAQ. CDR3 sequence: CASSPTWAEQYF. The CDR3 DNA follows: TGTGCCAGCAGCCCAACTTGGGCCGAGCAGTACTTC.

The chain is built from TRBV20-1 and TRBJ2-1; D is undetermined. The V gene's germline CDR1 is DFQATT and CDR2 SNEGSKA (reference sequence). This CDR3 region has 14 residues. Trimming pared 6 bases from V and 7 bases from J, leaving 19 bases between. CDR3 sequence (DNA): TGCAGTGCCGGCCGGGTCTCGACTCTAAATGAGCAGTTCTTC. It encodes CSAGRVSTLNEQFF.

This clonotype was detected a few times. This chain connects TRBV7-2 to TRBJ2-5; 8 nucleotides match TRBD2. This CDR3 region has 13 residues. V shed 4 bases and J 7 bases; nucleotides not matched to a gene: 5. CDR1 SGHTA and CDR2 FQGNSA come from the germline V gene. CDR3 in DNA: TGTGCCAGCAGCTCGAACAGCGGGGGGACCCAGTACTTC. Its protein is CASSSNSGGTQYF.

This chain links TRBV3-1 with TRBJ2-3, with D possibly being TRBD2 (6 bases). The CDR3 spans 14 residues. Trimming took 1 base from V and 6 from J, leaving 11 bases between them. The germline gives CDR1 LGHDT, CDR2 YNNKEL (reference sequence). CDR3 in amino acids: CASSQGGLPDTQYF. CDR3 nucleotides: TGTGCCAGCAGCCAAGGGGGACTTCCCGATACGCAGTATTTT.

The genes are TRBV6-1 and TRBJ2-5, with TRBD2 matching 12 bases. This CDR3 contains 12 residues. Germline V gene data show CDR1 as MNHNS and CDR2 as SASEGT. V lost 10 bases to trimming and J lost 5 bases; unmatched junction nucleotides: 2. In DNA, the CDR3 is TGTGCCATCGGGACTAGCGGGGAGACCCAGTACTTC. Translating gives CAIGTSGETQYF.

The V gene is TRBV10-3, the J gene TRBJ2-1, with D tentatively TRBD1 (5 bases). Germline V lookup: CDR1 ENHRY, CDR2 SYGVKD. V lost 3 bases to trimming and J lost 10 bases, with 10 bases between them. This CDR3 has 12 amino acids. The CDR3 coding sequence is TGTGCCATCAGTGATATAGGGGTAGAGCAGTTCTTC. Translated, it gives CAISDIGVEQFF.

The chain combines TRBV20-1 with TRBJ1-1; D not resolved. V was cut by 1 base and J by 3 bases, with 9 bases left in between. Germline lookup yields CDR1 DFQATT and CDR2 SNEGSKA (reference sequence). This CDR3 is 13 amino acids long. The CDR3 nucleotides are TGCAGTGCTAGAGGTACTATTTACACTGAAGCTTTCTTT. As protein: CSARGTIYTEAFF.

This clonotype occurred a few times. The J gene is TRBJ1-2, the V gene TRBV7-2; D ambiguous. The CDR3 has 16 amino acids. The V end lost 1 base, the J end lost 8 bases, and 20 bases lay between the germline ends. Germline V gene data show CDR1 as SGHTA and CDR2 as FQGNSA. The chain's CDR3 is CASSLESQWGVGGYTF. CDR3 DNA sequence: TGTGCCAGCAGCTTAGAGTCCCAGTGGGGAGTTGGGGGCTACACCTTC.

This chain uses TRBV5-5 with TRBJ1-5; no clear D. The germline V gene has CDR1 SGHKS and CDR2 YYEKEE (reference sequence). The CDR3 runs 11 residues. The ends were cut back, 4 bases at V and 5 bases at J, with 4 bases in the middle. The CDR3 coding sequence is TGTGCCAGCAGCCCCTATCAGCCCCAGCATTTT. Its translation: CASSPYQPQHF.

This clonotype was recorded a few times. The J gene is TRBJ2-3, the V gene TRBV4-3, with TRBD1 identical over 11 bases. CDR1 is LGHNA and CDR2 is YSLEER in the germline V gene. This CDR3 is 17 amino acids long. Germline trimming cut 5 bases from V and 5 bases from J; bases unmatched to any gene: 12. The CDR3 DNA reads as TGCGCCAGCAGCATGTCCGCCGGACAGGGGGCGGGAGATACGCAGTATTTT. Translation: CASSMSAGQGAGDTQYF.

The chain joins TRBV20-1 to TRBJ2-7, with a weak D call TRBD2 (6 bases). CDR1 DFQATT and CDR2 SNEGSKA come from the germline V gene (reference sequence). The CDR3 has 16 residues. Trimming left V 8 bases short and J 1 base short, with 24 bases between. CDR3 sequence (DNA): TGCAGTCTAGGGTTCCCGGTTGCGGGGATTTCCTACGAGCAGTACTTC. This translates into CSLGFPVAGISYEQYF.